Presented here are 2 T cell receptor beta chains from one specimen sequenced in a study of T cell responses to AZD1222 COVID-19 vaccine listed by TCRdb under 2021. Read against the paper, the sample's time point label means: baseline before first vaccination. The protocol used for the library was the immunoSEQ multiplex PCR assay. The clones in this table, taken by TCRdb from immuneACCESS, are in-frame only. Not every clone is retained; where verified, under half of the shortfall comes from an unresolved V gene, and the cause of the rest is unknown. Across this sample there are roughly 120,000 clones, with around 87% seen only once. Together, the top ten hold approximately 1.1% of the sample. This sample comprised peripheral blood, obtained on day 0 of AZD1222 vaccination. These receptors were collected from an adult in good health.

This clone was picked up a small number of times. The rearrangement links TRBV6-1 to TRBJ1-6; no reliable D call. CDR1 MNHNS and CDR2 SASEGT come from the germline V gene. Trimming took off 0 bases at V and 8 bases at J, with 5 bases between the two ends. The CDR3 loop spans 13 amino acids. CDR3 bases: TGTGCCAGCAGTGAAGCGAGTGATTCACCCCTCCACTTT. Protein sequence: CASSEASDSPLHF.

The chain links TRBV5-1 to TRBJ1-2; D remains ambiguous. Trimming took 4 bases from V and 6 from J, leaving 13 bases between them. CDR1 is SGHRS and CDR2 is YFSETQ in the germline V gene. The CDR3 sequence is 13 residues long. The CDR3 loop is CASSESPWHGYTF. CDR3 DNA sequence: TGCGCCAGCAGCGAAAGTCCTTGGCATGGCTACACCTTC.